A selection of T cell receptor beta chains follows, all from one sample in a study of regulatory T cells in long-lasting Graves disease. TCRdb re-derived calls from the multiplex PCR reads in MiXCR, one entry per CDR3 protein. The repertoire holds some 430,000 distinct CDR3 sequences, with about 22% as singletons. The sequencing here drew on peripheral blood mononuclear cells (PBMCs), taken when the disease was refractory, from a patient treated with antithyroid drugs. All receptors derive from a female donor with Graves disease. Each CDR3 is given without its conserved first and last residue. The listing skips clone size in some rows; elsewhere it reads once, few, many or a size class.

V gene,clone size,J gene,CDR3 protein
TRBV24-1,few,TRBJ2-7,ATSVGGGYEQY
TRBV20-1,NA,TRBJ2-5,SAKDSHQETQY
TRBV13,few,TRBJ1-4,ASSLSQGSEKLF
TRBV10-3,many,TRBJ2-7,AISESQGPLYEQY
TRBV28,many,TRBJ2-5,ASTPFRRRGGQETQY
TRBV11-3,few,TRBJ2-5,ASSPGGLAGEETQY
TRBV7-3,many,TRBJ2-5,ASSLNGQLQETQY
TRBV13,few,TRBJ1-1,ASSLGRVPEAF
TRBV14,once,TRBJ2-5,ASSQDARRETQY
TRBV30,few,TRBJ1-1,AWSKQGASGI
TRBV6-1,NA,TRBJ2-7,ASRPQGSKGSLYEQY